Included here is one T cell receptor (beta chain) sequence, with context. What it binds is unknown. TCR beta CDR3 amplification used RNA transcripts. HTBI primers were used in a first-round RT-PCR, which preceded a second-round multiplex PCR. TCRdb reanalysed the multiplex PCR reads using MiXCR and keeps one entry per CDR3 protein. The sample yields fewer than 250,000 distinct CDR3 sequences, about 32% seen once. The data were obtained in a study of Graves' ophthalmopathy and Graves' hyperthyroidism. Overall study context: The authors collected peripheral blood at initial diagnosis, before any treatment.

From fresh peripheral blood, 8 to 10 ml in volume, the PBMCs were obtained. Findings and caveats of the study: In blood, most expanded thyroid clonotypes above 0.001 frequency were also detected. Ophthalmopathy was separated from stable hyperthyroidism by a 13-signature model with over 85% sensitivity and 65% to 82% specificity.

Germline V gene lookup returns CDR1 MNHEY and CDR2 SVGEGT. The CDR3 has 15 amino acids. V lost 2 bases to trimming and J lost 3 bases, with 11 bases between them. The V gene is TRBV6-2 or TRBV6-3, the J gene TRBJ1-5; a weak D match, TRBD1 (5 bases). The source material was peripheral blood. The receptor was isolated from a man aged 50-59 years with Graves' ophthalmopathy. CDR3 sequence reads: CASSYREGDNQPQHF. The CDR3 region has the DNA TGTGCCAGCAGTTACAGGGAAGGGGACAATCAGCCCCAGCATTTT.